This T cell receptor beta chain was found in a study of blood T cell repertoires in COVID-19. Study at large: Acute-phase and convalescent COVID-19 samples originated in the United States, Italy and Spain. T cells, B-cell-depleted T cells, or PBMCs provided the cDNA or gDNA that served as material.

V lost 5 bases and J lost 1; bases outside the gene matches: 4. Per germline, CDR1 SEHNR and CDR2 FQNEAQ (reference sequence). The CDR3 sequence is 14 residues long. Authors' analysis steps: For nucleated cells, counts were estimated from reference gene primer amplification. The table came from immunoSEQ multiplex PCR; TCRdb's copy has only in-frame clones and leaves some out. For V, J and clone size, that table is used; D and trimming come from the DNA. The data show about 12,000 clones, around 85% seen once. The TCR originated in a human donor in a cohort sampled during active COVID-19. The chain carries TRBV7-9 and TRBJ2-7; TRBD1 agrees at 8 bases. The sequenced sample was peripheral blood. Here the CDR3 reads CASSDRDRSYEQYF. The CDR3 nucleotides read TGTGCCAGCAGCGACCGGGACAGGTCCTACGAGCAGTACTTC. The full variable domain, rest sourced from reference TRBV7-9 and TRBJ2-7, is DTGVSQNPRHKITKRGQNVTFRCDPISEHNRLYWYRQTLGQGPEFLTYFQNEAQLEKSRLLSDRFSAERPKGSFSTLEIQRTEQGDSAMYLCASSDRDRSYEQYFGPGTRLTVT.